Described below is a single T cell receptor (beta chain) sequence and its context. No antigen is known for it. There are no base qualities to consult, and no much larger clone falls within one base. In light of the paper, this sample's treatment or condition label describes: live attenuated yellow fever vaccine strain. At each blood-draw timepoint, two biological replicates of bulk PBMCs were obtained. PBMCs were isolated from peripheral blood using a standard Ficoll-Paque protocol. RNA was extracted with TriZol from bulk PBMCs, CD4 and CD8 fractions, and dextramer-positive and dextramer-negative fractions. Sequencer: Illumina NovaSeq 6000. TCR cDNA was synthesized by 5'RACE template switching, through which a universal primer site and unique molecular identifiers were introduced. Priming for cDNA synthesis came from both the TCR alpha and TCR beta constant segments. Library amplification used two PCR steps, and the second PCR step added sample barcodes and sequencing adapters. Libraries were sequenced on Illumina HiSeq 2500 (2x100 bp) or NovaSeq (2x150 bp). Per the authors' processing: Demultiplexing of reads and collapsing into UMI consensus sequences were performed with MIGEC, and V(D)J alignment was carried out with MiXCR. Vaccine-responding clonotypes were identified with edgeR using replicate PBMC samples, with FDR below 0.01 and a log2 fold change above 5 up to day 15 being required. Each bulk clonotype was labeled CD4 or CD8 based on which sequenced repertoire, CD4 or CD8, contained the clonotype at higher abundance. Starting from the raw public reads, TCRdb applied fastp trimming at Q25, assembled clones with MiXCR and retained in-frame beta chains. Every distinct CDR3 protein forms one entry, paired with its most common genes and DNA. These V and J calls originate from TCRdb's pipeline instead of the authors' own analysis. Here the sample has roughly 350,000 distinct CDR3 sequences; 4.1% occur a single time. Approximately 23% of the sample is taken by the ten largest.

The data derive from a study of T cells after yellow fever vaccination (dated by TCRdb to 2018 to 2020). Study-level background: Libraries from fractions with low cell numbers were prepared with the SMART-Seq v4 Ultra Low Input RNA kit. To track T-cell clones before and after primary and booster YFV17D yellow fever vaccination, bulk TCR alpha and beta repertoires were sequenced longitudinally. Blood samples were taken at several timepoints before and after primary and secondary immunization, and bulk PBMC replicates and cell subsets were isolated. Two healthy male donors made up the cohort, one aged 18 to 30 years and the other aged 30 to 39 years.

Here is what the overall study found, with its caveats: Only a couple of donors were included in the study, so the extent to which the findings can be generalized is limited. Computational filtering was needed because FACS-sorted repertoires could contain abundant contaminating clonotypes from the bulk population. The secondary T-cell response was weaker than the primary response but faster, peaking on day 5 instead of day 15. After the booster, most clones that had expanded after primary vaccination were detected again (around 95% of CD4 and around nine tenths of CD8), suggesting broad maintenance of memory. A small fraction of clonotypes showed up in both the CD4 and CD8 compartments, probably as a result of convergent recombination.

The CDR3 has 15 amino acids, counting the end cysteine and phenylalanine. CDR3 DNA only is kept here, 45 bases in frame from base 1. The germline V gene supplies CDR1 MGHRA and CDR2 YSYEKL. Trimming costs V 4 bases and J 4 bases, and their ends lie 14 bases apart. This TCR came from a young man who received the YFV17D yellow fever vaccine. The sequence is built from TRBV4-1 and TRBJ1-5, and possibly TRBD1, on 6 matching bases. Sequencing was performed on PBMCs, taken 5 days after the yellow fever booster vaccination. The DNA is TGCGCCAGCAGCCGCCAGGGGCAACGAAATCAGCCCCAGCATTTT. Translation gives CASSRQGQRNQPQHF.